Presented here are 30 T cell receptor beta chains from one specimen sequenced in a study of neurological immune-mediated disorders. TCRdb reanalysed the 5' RACE reads using MiXCR and keeps one entry per CDR3 protein. The sample has around 18,000 distinct CDR3 sequences, roughly a fifth seen once. Sequencing was performed on PBMCs. The receptors derive from a man aged 50 to 59 in good health.

The chain recombines TRBV20-1 with TRBJ2-2; D remains unclear. Looked up from germline, CDR1 is DFQATT and CDR2 is SNEGSKA (reference sequence). The CDR3 is 17 amino acids. V lost 0 bases and J 5 bases, leaving 19 bases between the germline ends. As DNA, the CDR3 is TGCAGTGCTAGAGATGTCTCGGGCCCTGAAGAGACCGGGGAGCTGTTTTTT. As protein: CSARDVSGPEETGELFF.

This chain links TRBV18 with TRBJ2-1; 14 positions agree with TRBD2. The CDR3 contains 15 residues. Germline V CDR1 and CDR2: KGHSH, LQKENI. V lost 2 bases and J lost 6; bases outside the gene matches: 0. The CDR3 bases are TGTGCCAGCTCACCAGGACTAGCGGGAGGCAATGAGCAGTTCTTC. It specifies CASSPGLAGGNEQFF. Full variable domain (outside the CDR3, taken from reference TRBV18 and TRBJ2-1): NAGVMQNPRHLVRRRGQEARLRCSPMKGHSHVYWYRQLPEEGLKFMVYLQKENIIDESGMPKERFSAEFPKEGPSILRIQQVVRGDSAAYFCASSPGLAGGNEQFFGPGTRLTVL.

This clonotype was recorded at least ten times. The V and J genes are TRBV27 and TRBJ2-1; TRBD2 aligns across 16 bases. The germline V gene encodes CDR1 MNHEY and CDR2 SMNVEV (reference sequence). The J segment lost 9 bases and the V segment lost 5 bases, leaving 16 bases of the junction unmatched. This CDR3 contains 19 residues. The CDR3 nucleotides are TGTGCCAGCAGTCCCTACGGGGGACTAGCGGGAGGGCCGTCGAGTGAGCAGTTCTTC. The encoded protein is CASSPYGGLAGGPSSEQFF.

The sample holds many counts of this clonotype. The V and J genes are TRBV5-1 and TRBJ2-1; D remains unclear. Trimming pared 4 bases from V and 0 bases from J, leaving 11 bases between. The CDR3 spans 15 residues. CDR1 SGHRS and CDR2 YFSETQ come from the germline V gene. This CDR3 reads CASSKDEASYNEQFF. The CDR3 bases are TGCGCCAGCAGCAAAGACGAAGCCTCCTACAATGAGCAGTTCTTC.

The sample holds many counts of this clonotype. A read error may produce the germline difference seen at one junction end. The CDR3 protein is CSAGDSSRHGYTF. CDR3 coding DNA: TGCAGTGCTGGAGACTCCTCCCGGCATGGCTACACCTTC. V usage is TRBV20-1 and J usage is TRBJ1-2; D gene unclear. CDR1 and CDR2 from the germline V gene are DFQATT and SNEGSKA (reference sequence). The CDR3 contains 13 residues.

This sequence joins TRBV3-1 and TRBJ2-1; D is ambiguous. Trimming left V 6 bases short and J 4 bases short, with 16 bases between. Germline V lookup: CDR1 LGHDT, CDR2 YNNKEL (reference sequence). The CDR3 extends over 15 amino acids. As DNA, the CDR3 is TGTGCCAGCAGTCAGAGCCCGCCACGATACAATGAGCAGTTCTTC. Translation gives CASSQSPPRYNEQFF.

This clonotype qualifies as medium-sized. The rearrangement links TRBV10-3 to TRBJ2-1, with TRBD2 matching over 12 bases. This CDR3 region has 15 residues. In germline, CDR1 is ENHRY, CDR2 SYGVKD. The J segment lost 4 bases and the V segment lost 6 bases, leaving 4 bases of the junction unmatched. CDR3 nucleotide sequence: TGTGCCATCAGCGCCGGGACTAGCGGGTACAATGAGCAGTTCTTC. Protein: CAISAGTSGYNEQFF.

The chain couples TRBV18 to TRBJ2-1, with D tentatively TRBD2 (6 bases). V was trimmed by 9 bases and J by 0 bases, leaving 12 bases between them. From germline, CDR1 is KGHSH and CDR2 LQKENI. The CDR3 loop spans 14 amino acids. CDR3 region: CASSGDRSYNEQFF. Here the CDR3 DNA reads TGTGCCAGTTCGGGGGACCGCTCCTACAATGAGCAGTTCTTC. Based on the CDR3 plus reference TRBV18 and TRBJ2-1, the full variable domain is NAGVMQNPRHLVRRRGQEARLRCSPMKGHSHVYWYRQLPEEGLKFMVYLQKENIIDESGMPKERFSAEFPKEGPSILRIQQVVRGDSAAYFCASSGDRSYNEQFFGPGTRLTVL.

This clonotype was picked up many times. The chain combines TRBV20-1 with TRBJ2-7; 11 nucleotides align to TRBD1. J gave up 3 bases and V 3 bases, and 7 bases lay outside the gene matches. The CDR3 extends over 15 amino acids. The germline V gene encodes CDR1 DFQATT and CDR2 SNEGSKA (reference sequence). The CDR3 here is CSAREPGTGGYEQYF. CDR3 coding DNA: TGCAGTGCTAGGGAACCCGGGACAGGGGGCTACGAGCAGTACTTC.

The chain links TRBV29-1 to TRBJ2-1; 10 bases are a match to TRBD1. CDR1 and CDR2 from the germline V gene are SQVTM and ANQGSEA. The junction had 5 bases not matched to a gene; V was cut back by 3 bases and J by 6 bases. This CDR3 is 14 amino acids long. CDR3 nucleotide sequence: TGCAGCGTTGACGGACAGGGGGGCGTCAATGAGCAGTTCTTC. Residues: CSVDGQGGVNEQFF.

Ten or more counts support this clonotype. V gene TRBV20-1 combines with J gene TRBJ2-3, with D unclear. The CDR3 contains 13 residues. Germline lookup yields CDR1 DFQATT and CDR2 SNEGSKA (reference sequence). V lost 1 base to trimming and J lost 1 base, with 6 bases between them. CDR3 nucleotide sequence: TGCAGTGCTAGAGGACTCGGCACAGATACGCAGTATTTT. Amino acid sequence: CSARGLGTDTQYF.

This clonotype was picked up a small number of times. The chain links TRBV18 to TRBJ2-7; 7 positions agree with TRBD1. V shed 5 bases, J shed 0 bases, and the junction held 4 bases outside the gene matches. The CDR3 is 14 residues long. Germline V gene lookup returns CDR1 KGHSH and CDR2 LQKENI. Written as DNA, the CDR3 is TGTGCCAGCTCAGGGACAGCATACTCCTACGAGCAGTACTTC. It codes for CASSGTAYSYEQYF.

Here the CDR3 DNA reads TGTGCCACCGCTGGGGGCCCCTTCACAGATACGCAGTATTTT. It yields the protein CATAGGPFTDTQYF. V gene TRBV24-1 combines with J gene TRBJ2-3; D might be TRBD1 (6 bases). This CDR3 comprises 14 residues. The germline V gene encodes CDR1 KGHDR and CDR2 SFDVKD. Trimming cost V 9 bases and J 2 bases, with 14 bases left between them.

This clonotype has at least ten counts. This chain uses TRBV5-6 with TRBJ2-7; the D is unclear. The germline V gene has CDR1 SGHDT and CDR2 YYEEEE. CDR3 length: 14 residues. V shed 0 bases and J shed 4 bases, with 11 bases lying between them. CDR3 nucleotide sequence: TGTGCCAGCAGCTTGGAAGAGAGCGAGTACGAGCAGTACTTC. This encodes CASSLEESEYEQYF.

This clonotype was counted at least ten times. This chain connects TRBV7-3 to TRBJ2-1, with 9 bases aligning to TRBD2. The CDR3 totals 16 residues. V shed 0 bases and J 4 bases; nucleotides not matched to a gene: 4. Germline V gene sequence: CDR1 SGHTA, CDR2 FQGTGA. The DNA for the CDR3 is TGTGCCAGCAGCTTAACAAGGAGCGGGAGGTACAATGAGCAGTTCTTC. It encodes CASSLTRSGRYNEQFF.

This clonotype was counted at least ten times. The J gene is TRBJ1-5, the V gene TRBV4-2; no clear D. The CDR3 runs 13 residues. V lost 2 bases and J 3 bases, leaving 5 bases between the germline ends. Germline loops: CDR1 LGHNA, CDR2 YNFKEQ. The CDR3 DNA follows: TGTGCCAGCAGCCAAACCCCCAATCAGCCCCAGCATTTT. Translation gives CASSQTPNQPQHF.

There are a few counts of this clonotype. The chain links TRBV28 to TRBJ2-1; perhaps D is TRBD1 or TRBD2 (6 bases each). Trimming pared 6 bases from V and 8 bases from J, leaving 11 bases between. CDR1 is MDHEN, CDR2 SYDVKM, per germline. There are 12 residues in the CDR3. The CDR3 bases are TGTGCCAGCAGCTCCGGGGGCGATGAGCAGTTCTTC. The encoded protein is CASSSGGDEQFF.

The sample holds many counts of this clonotype. V is TRBV20-1 and J is TRBJ1-1; D is possibly TRBD1 (6 bases). Trimming removed 7 bases from V and 2 bases from J, with 11 bases in between. The germline gives CDR1 DFQATT, CDR2 SNEGSKA (reference sequence). The CDR3 runs to 12 residues. This CDR3 is CSEKGVNTEAFF. CDR3 DNA: TGCAGTGAAAAGGGGGTCAACACTGAAGCTTTCTTT.

V and J are TRBV29-1 and TRBJ2-1, with a possible D match to TRBD1 (7 bases). There are 14 residues in the CDR3. V shed 4 bases and J shed 6 bases, with 16 bases lying between them. Germline V lookup: CDR1 SQVTM, CDR2 ANQGSEA. The CDR3 DNA sequence: TGCAGCGTTGTTAGGACTCAGGGGGGCAATGAGCAGTTCTTC. The encoded protein is CSVVRTQGGNEQFF.

This clonotype was seen repeatedly, ten times or more. This sequence joins TRBV7-9 and TRBJ2-2, with D perhaps assigned TRBD1 or TRBD2 (5 bases each). CDR1 and CDR2 from the germline V gene are SEHNR and FQNEAQ (reference sequence). The CDR3 loop spans 10 amino acids. CDR3 nucleotides: TGTGCTGGGGGCACCGGGGAGCTGTTTTTT. Its translation: CAGGTGELFF.

This clonotype was seen many times. This chain links TRBV20-1 with TRBJ2-7, with 11 bases matching TRBD2. This CDR3 is built from 14 residues. V was clipped by 3 bases and J by 12 bases; unmatched bases: 13. CDR1 and CDR2 from the germline V gene are DFQATT and SNEGSKA (reference sequence). The CDR3 region has the DNA TGCAGTGCTAGGAGTCCGGGGACTAGCGGCCCGGGGTACTTC. It translates to CSARSPGTSGPGYF.

This clonotype showed up many times. The genes are TRBV18 and TRBJ2-3; D possibly corresponds to TRBD2 (6 bases). The CDR3 contains 17 residues. Germline-derived CDR1 and CDR2 are KGHSH and LQKENI. The V end lost 0 bases, the J end lost 3 bases, and 16 bases lay between the germline ends. CDR3 nucleotides: TGTGCCAGCTCACCACCGAACGGGGGATTGAGGACAGATACGCAGTATTTT. It is translated as CASSPPNGGLRTDTQYF. Filled out from reference TRBV18 and TRBJ2-3, the complete variable domain reads NAGVMQNPRHLVRRRGQEARLRCSPMKGHSHVYWYRQLPEEGLKFMVYLQKENIIDESGMPKERFSAEFPKEGPSILRIQQVVRGDSAAYFCASSPPNGGLRTDTQYFGPGTRLTVL.

This clonotype was counted many times. The chain employs TRBV20-1 and TRBJ2-3, with D perhaps TRBD1 or TRBD2 (6 bases each). CDR1 and CDR2 (germline): DFQATT, SNEGSKA (reference sequence). The V end lost 5 bases, the J end lost 5 bases, and 23 bases lay between the germline ends. The CDR3 covers 16 residues. The CDR3 region has the DNA TGCAGTGCTCCCCCCCTCAAGCGGAGGGGGAGAGATACGCAGTATTTT. Its translation is CSAPPLKRRGRDTQYF.

This clonotype rates as medium-sized. This chain uses TRBV5-1 with TRBJ1-1; D is undetermined. The CDR3 loop spans 13 amino acids. Germline V gene data show CDR1 as SGHRS and CDR2 as YFSETQ. Trimming pared 1 base from V and 1 base from J, leaving 5 bases between. The CDR3 sequence: CASSLWENTEAFF. The CDR3, as DNA: TGCGCCAGCAGCTTGTGGGAGAACACTGAAGCTTTCTTT.

This clonotype has ten or more counts. V is TRBV7-7 and J is TRBJ2-1; D gene uncertain. V was cut by 1 base and J by 9 bases, with 10 bases left in between. This CDR3 contains 13 residues. Germline values: CDR1 SSHAT, CDR2 FNYEAQ (reference sequence). DNA for the CDR3: TGTGCCAGCAGCTTAGGCGCCGCTTCTGAGCAGTTCTTC. Amino acids: CASSLGAASEQFF.

This clonotype appeared many times. The chain has TRBV7-2 and TRBJ2-3; TRBD2 matches at 9 bases. The CDR3 sequence is 18 residues long. Germline CDR1 SGHTA, CDR2 FQGNSA. The J segment lost 0 bases and the V segment lost 0 bases, leaving 7 bases of the junction unmatched. DNA for the CDR3: TGTGCCAGCAGCTTAGCCCCCGGGACTAGCCACAGCACAGATACGCAGTATTTT. This sequence encodes CASSLAPGTSHSTDTQYF.

The sample holds many counts of this clonotype. The V gene is TRBV20-1, the J gene TRBJ2-3, with 11 bases identical to TRBD2. This CDR3 has 16 amino acids. V was pared by 1 base and J by 10 bases, with 13 bases of the junction left unmatched. CDR1 and CDR2 (germline): DFQATT, SNEGSKA (reference sequence). The CDR3 loop reads CSARVNSGRANSPQYF. CDR3 coding DNA: TGCAGTGCTAGAGTGAATAGCGGGAGGGCCAATTCCCCGCAGTATTTT.

This clonotype came up many times. CDR3 bases: TGCAGTGCCCCGGAGGGGCAGGGACTCAGCTCCTACAATGAGCAGTTCTTC. Amino acids: CSAPEGQGLSSYNEQFF. The chain combines TRBV20-1 with TRBJ2-1; perhaps TRBD2 as D (6 bases). Germline lookup yields CDR1 DFQATT and CDR2 SNEGSKA (reference sequence). V lost 6 bases to trimming and J lost 0 bases, with 21 bases between them. The CDR3 spans 17 residues.

Ten or more counts support this clonotype. The chain carries TRBV20-1 and TRBJ2-7, with a weak D call TRBD2 (5 bases). The V and J ends lost 4 bases and 2 bases respectively, with 9 bases between them. The CDR3 has 12 residues. The V gene's germline CDR1 is DFQATT and CDR2 SNEGSKA (reference sequence). The CDR3 DNA is TGCAGTGCTACAAGCGGCACCTACGAGCAGTACTTC. Its translation: CSATSGTYEQYF.

This clonotype was counted at least ten times. The J gene is TRBJ2-7, the V gene TRBV4-3, with TRBD1 matching 10 bases. CDR3 length: 14 amino acids. The trim removed 8 bases at V and 1 base at J, leaving 5 bases unmatched. In germline, CDR1 is LGHNA, CDR2 YSLEER. This CDR3 is CASRRQGASYEQYF. The CDR3 region has the DNA TGCGCCAGCCGCAGACAGGGGGCTTCCTACGAGCAGTACTTC.